This T cell receptor beta chain was identified during a study of T cells in Graves' hyperthyroidism and ophthalmopathy (dated by TCRdb to about 2019). Regarding the research as a whole: Peripheral blood samples were taken at initial diagnosis, before any treatment was given. To identify distinguishing TCR V-J signatures, a discovery cohort of 90 to 100 patients was used, comprising 43 with Graves' ophthalmopathy and 57 with stable Graves' hyperthyroidism. Prospective prediction of ophthalmopathy was tested in an independent validation cohort consisting of 18 to 20 hyperthyroidism patients and 15 to 17 patients who later progressed to ophthalmopathy. For training and testing, the 100 or so patients in the discovery cohort were randomly divided in a 7:3 ratio. Thyroid tissue and blood T-cell repertoires from more than 5 Graves' hyperthyroidism patients were also compared in the study. After blood sampling, hyperthyroidism patients were treated with methimazole at a starting dose of 30 mg daily, and ophthalmopathy patients were treated with high-dose intravenous methylprednisolone. The paper reports TCR Vbeta CDR3 sequencing of 130 to 150 peripheral blood samples: around 41 ophthalmopathy, some 80 hyperthyroidism and around 17 progressor patients. Broader findings and caveats from the paper: Sample size was not statistically predetermined, and blinding of investigators to group allocation was not performed. During validation, the model predicted progression to ophthalmopathy a median of around six months ahead of onset, with roughly 65% sensitivity and about 75% specificity. A model built on a 13 V-J signature distinguished ophthalmopathy from stable hyperthyroidism, reaching about 88% sensitivity and about 81% specificity in cross-validation and 80%/75% in testing. Most expanded thyroid clonotypes (frequency above 0.001) were also detected in blood, suggesting blood repertoires may reflect thyroid immune responses.

In the germline V gene (reference sequence), CDR1 corresponds to SGHAT and CDR2 to FQDESV. The CDR3 measures 18 amino acids from cysteine to phenylalanine. The retained sequence is limited to the CDR3, 54 bases, with the frame set at the first base. V lost 8 bases and J lost 0 bases, and the count of bases not matched to a germline gene is 9. Many counts were recorded for this clonotype. Its antigen specificity is not known. No base quality values were provided; no much bigger clone lies one nucleotide off. The TCR beta CDR3 regions were amplified from RNA transcripts. A first-round RT-PCR of the TCR CDR3 used the HTBI primer set with the Qiagen OneStep RT-PCR kit. The libraries were constructed in a second round of multiplex PCR and then size-selected and purified. Paired-end sequencing of the libraries was performed with 100 bp reads on an Illumina HiSeq2000. The original pipeline was this. Raw data were processed with SOAPnuke, discarding reads with adapters, uncalled bases, mean Phred below 15, or no exact constant-primer or identifier match. High-quality paired reads were merged using COPE v1.2.5, and each unique nucleotide sequence was defined as a clonotype. Clonotypes were aligned to IMGT TRBV, TRBD and TRBJ reference segments using MiTCR v1.1. Analysis was restricted to V-J combinations with a frequency above 0.0001, which covered about 99% of repertoires. A TCS score was defined as the ratio of F50 (clonal expansion) to E x V (chaos), with BLOSUM62-based TCRdist applied between CDR3 peptides within each V-J. Welch's t-statistics and random forest reduced around 550 V-J features to 10 to 15, which were used in a naive Bayes classifier (R e1071). TCRdb reworked the public reads: Q25 trimming with fastp, MiXCR clone assembly, productive beta chains retained. Rows merge per CDR3 protein into single entries with the most common DNA and genes. TCRdb assigned the V and J calls; the authors' analysis was not used. For this sample the table gives fewer than 300,000 distinct CDR3 sequences, of which around a quarter were detected only once. 25% to 30% of the sample belongs to the ten largest clones.

Hyperthyroidism patients were newly diagnosed, with disease duration under 2 months, and aged 18 to 65 years. The study excluded patients with uncontrolled infections, other autoimmune diseases, pregnancy or lactation. Diagnoses were established on the basis of clinical symptoms, serum thyroxine and TRAb, thyroid ultrasound, and orbital computed tomography. Blood from progressor patients was collected at the time of first diagnosis with hyperthyroidism, before any ophthalmopathy symptoms had appeared. PBMCs were isolated from around 10 ml of fresh peripheral blood by Ficoll-Paque density gradient centrifugation. Patients classed as progressors first received a Graves' hyperthyroidism diagnosis and then went on to develop ophthalmopathy during follow-up. Total RNA was extracted using Trizol reagent, and RNA quality was assessed on an Agilent 2100 Bioanalyzer.

Sequencing was done on a sample of blood. The chain links TRBV11-1 with TRBJ2-4; 14 bases in the middle match TRBD2. This clonotype was sampled from a man aged 40-55 years with Graves' hyperthyroidism that later progressed to Graves' ophthalmopathy. The encoded CDR3 is CASSGGLAGDLAKNIQYF. The nucleotide sequence reads as follows: TGTGCCAGCTCCGGGGGACTAGCGGGAGACCTAGCCAAAAACATTCAGTACTTC.